The rows below give T cell receptor beta chains drawn from one sample of a study of T-cell reconstitution after alpha-beta-depleted transplantation in children. TCRdb re-called the PCR reads through MiXCR, storing one row per CDR3 protein. The sample has roughly 790,000 distinct CDR3 sequences, 16% seen once. The material was PBMCs, mostly from graft donor cells, obtained 360 days after TCRalphabeta/CD19-depleted stem cell transplant. The receptors were sampled from a male patient between 10 and 17 years old who had a stem cell transplant for acute lymphoblastic leukemia, so the T cells may come from the graft donor. CDR3s include the opening cysteine and the closing phenylalanine or tryptophan. The D gene is left open where the match is weak. Where a row states a size, it is once, few, many or the class of an expanded clone; other rows omit it.

D gene: TRBD2; V gene: TRBV7-9; J gene: TRBJ2-5; clone size: .; CDR3 protein: CASSLLLADQETQYF; CDR3 DNA: TGTGCCAGCAGCTTACTCCTAGCGGATCAAGAGACCCAGTACTTC
D gene: .; V gene: TRBV12-3/TRBV12-4; J gene: TRBJ1-4; clone size: .; CDR3 protein: CASSFGTVDNEKLFF; CDR3 DNA: TGTGCCAGCAGTTTCGGGACGGTCGATAATGAAAAACTGTTTTTT
D gene: TRBD1; V gene: TRBV7-2; J gene: TRBJ2-2; clone size: few; CDR3 protein: CASGTGQGAGGELFF; CDR3 DNA: TGTGCCAGCGGGACGGGGCAGGGGGCTGGCGGGGAGCTGTTTTTT
D gene: .; V gene: TRBV12-3/TRBV12-4; J gene: TRBJ1-6; clone size: .; CDR3 protein: CASSFGNSPLHF; CDR3 DNA: TGTGCCAGCAGTTTCGGTAATTCACCCCTCCACTTT
D gene: TRBD2; V gene: TRBV2; J gene: TRBJ2-1; clone size: .; CDR3 protein: CASSSGRGYNEQFF; CDR3 DNA: TGTGCCAGCAGCAGCGGGAGAGGGTACAATGAGCAGTTCTTC
D gene: TRBD1; V gene: TRBV5-1; J gene: TRBJ2-1; clone size: .; CDR3 protein: CASSGGTGGNEQFF; CDR3 DNA: TGCGCCAGCAGCGGGGGGACAGGGGGGAATGAGCAGTTCTTC
D gene: .; V gene: TRBV15; J gene: TRBJ2-3; clone size: .; CDR3 protein: CATSIRDTGTDTQYF; CDR3 DNA: TGTGCCACCAGCATCCGCGATACCGGCACAGATACGCAGTATTTT
D gene: TRBD1; V gene: TRBV12-3/TRBV12-4; J gene: TRBJ1-2; clone size: .; CDR3 protein: CASSFIGQGYGYTF; CDR3 DNA: TGTGCCAGCAGTTTTATCGGACAGGGCTATGGCTACACCTTC
D gene: TRBD1; V gene: TRBV5-1; J gene: TRBJ2-3; clone size: many; CDR3 protein: CASSFMGQGKNTQYF; CDR3 DNA: TGCGCCAGCAGCTTTATGGGACAGGGGAAAAATACGCAGTATTTT
D gene: .; V gene: TRBV20-1; J gene: TRBJ2-1; clone size: .; CDR3 protein: CSVRTDEQFF; CDR3 DNA: TGCAGTGTGCGGACCGACGAGCAGTTCTTC
D gene: .; V gene: TRBV3-1; J gene: TRBJ2-1; clone size: few; CDR3 protein: CASSQARTKTRVSYNEQFF; CDR3 DNA: TGTGCCAGCAGCCAAGCAAGGACAAAGACGAGGGTGTCCTACAATGAGCAGTTCTTC
D gene: TRBD2; V gene: TRBV29-1; J gene: TRBJ2-7; clone size: .; CDR3 protein: CSALAGAEYEQYF; CDR3 DNA: TGCAGCGCCTTAGCGGGAGCAGAGTACGAGCAGTACTTC
D gene: .; V gene: TRBV7-9; J gene: TRBJ1-2; clone size: .; CDR3 protein: CASSPQRYGYTF; CDR3 DNA: TGTGCCAGCAGCCCCCAGCGTTATGGCTACACCTTC
D gene: .; V gene: TRBV7-9; J gene: TRBJ2-1; clone size: few; CDR3 protein: CASSPLPYNGQFF; CDR3 DNA: TGTGCCAGCAGCCCCTTGCCCTACAATGGGCAGTTCTTC
D gene: TRBD2; V gene: TRBV10-2; J gene: TRBJ2-3; clone size: .; CDR3 protein: CASRKAGVRQDTQYF; CDR3 DNA: TGCGCCAGCAGGAAGGCGGGAGTAAGACAAGATACGCAGTATTTT
D gene: .; V gene: TRBV12-3/TRBV12-4; J gene: TRBJ1-3; clone size: few; CDR3 protein: CASSFAGPGNTIYF; CDR3 DNA: TGTGCCAGCAGTTTTGCGGGGCCAGGAAACACCATATATTTT
D gene: TRBD2; V gene: TRBV5-1; J gene: TRBJ2-3; clone size: .; CDR3 protein: CASSSLAGFSTDTQYF; CDR3 DNA: TGCGCCAGCAGCTCGTTAGCGGGATTTAGCACAGATACGCAGTATTTT